This T cell receptor beta chain derives from a study of CD8+CD57+ T cells in acquired aplastic anemia (dated 2018 in TCRdb). Context from the whole study: A mean of about 3.2 ug of DNA, ranging from roughly 0.2 to 27.4 ug, was extracted from sorted CD4+ and CD8+ cells. General conclusions and limits of the study: About 28 CD8+ CDR3 sequences were found in both patients and controls but appeared to be highly expressed in patients and within the immunodominant clones of the patients. Patients and healthy controls showed no significant difference in CD8+ Simpson's diversity (P=0.060).

TCR repertoires of sorted CD4+ and CD8+ blood T cells from severe aplastic anemia patients and healthy subjects were deep-sequenced in the study. Ficoll-Paque density gradient centrifugation was used to isolate peripheral blood mononuclear cells. Before DNA was extracted, CD4+ and CD8+ T cells were sorted using either FACS or magnetic beads. Genomic DNA served as template for TCR beta VDJ combination and CDR3 sequence profiling. TCR repertoire sequencing was run on an Illumina HiSeq 2000. Under the source paper's analysis protocol: TRBV/TRBJ rearrangement plots, CDR3 size and DJ length profiles, and Simpson's diversity index were used to assess repertoires. Whichever DNA sequence was most abundant in the deep sequencing data was defined as the immunodominant clone. CDR3 amino acid sequences were checked for sharing across subjects and were also compared against the VDJdb database and published repertoires. TCRdb reanalyzed the raw reads on its own, using fastp at Q25 for trimming and MiXCR for clone calling, and kept in-frame beta chains. Each record represents a unique CDR3 protein, reported with the most common genes and DNA among its rows. For this entry, the V and J calls and clone size follow TCRdb and not the study's own pipeline. The sample table records 250,000 to 350,000 distinct CDR3 sequences; 45% to 70% of these occur just once. The ten largest make up approximately 8.2% of the sample.

This clonotype was picked up many times. The antigen it binds to is not known. Qualities for individual bases were not recorded, and no much larger clone is one base off. Its CDR3 holds 16 amino acids, cysteine through phenylalanine. The only DNA kept is the CDR3, 48 bases in frame from the first base. Based on the germline V gene (reference sequence), the CDR1 and CDR2 sequences are DFQATT and SNEGSKA. Between the V and J ends, shortened by 1 base and 0 bases respectively, the junction contains 12 bases. This TCR came from a human donor with severe aplastic anemia or a healthy control (not recorded which). The rearranged segments are TRBV20-1 and TRBJ2-2; no D segment can be confidently identified. Sequenced sample: sorted CD4+, CD8+, or CD8+CD57+ T cells (not recorded which) from PBMCs. The CDR3 in this case is CSARVPIPPNTGELFF. The DNA sequence is as follows: TGCAGTGCTAGAGTCCCCATACCCCCGAACACCGGGGAGCTGTTTTTT.